This TCR beta chain was retrieved from a study of beta chain features in type 1 diabetes. The authors reverse transcribed all of the isolated RNA, so sequencing captured expressed TCRB transcripts. Clones were read by immunoSEQ multiplex PCR, and TCRdb kept only the in-frame ones, dropping some. Of approximately 140,000 clones listed, 9% to 10% were seen once; the top ten hold less than 0.85%. Germline CDR1 reads LGHNT; CDR2 reads FRNRAP. The CDR3 contains 13 residues. Trimming shortened V by 2 bases and J by 3 bases, and 7 bases separated the two germline ends. The sequence derives from a woman in her forties in good health. Material for sequencing was central memory CD4+ T cells from blood. The chain uses TRBV12-5 and TRBJ1-1; a weak D match, TRBD1 (5 bases). The CDR3: CASGLKGDTEAFF. The CDR3 nucleotides read TGTGCTAGTGGTTTGAAAGGGGACACTGAAGCTTTCTTT.